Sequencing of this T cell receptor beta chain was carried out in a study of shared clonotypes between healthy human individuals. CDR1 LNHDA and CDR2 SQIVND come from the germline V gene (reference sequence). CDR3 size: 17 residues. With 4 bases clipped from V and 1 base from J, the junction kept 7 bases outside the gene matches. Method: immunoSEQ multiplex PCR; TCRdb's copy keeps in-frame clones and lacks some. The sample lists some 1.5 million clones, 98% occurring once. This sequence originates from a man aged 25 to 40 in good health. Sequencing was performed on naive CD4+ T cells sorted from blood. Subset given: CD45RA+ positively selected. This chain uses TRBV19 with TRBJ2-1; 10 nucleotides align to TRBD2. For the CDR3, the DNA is TGTGCCAGTAGTAGAGCGGGAGGGCGGTTTTCCTACAATGAGCAGTTCTTC. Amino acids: CASSRAGGRFSYNEQFF.